Sequencing of this T cell receptor beta chain was carried out in a study of CD8 T cells in ankylosing spondylitis. Regarding the study as a whole: It appeared that ankylosing spondylitis blood was characterized by a TCR beta motif of about eight highly homologous variants.

About this clonotype itself: Its antigen is unknown.

Quantitative 5'-RACE with molecular barcodes was used to make the TCR beta libraries. TCRdb re-analysed the 5' RACE reads in MiXCR, keeping a single row per CDR3 protein. The sample shows some 840,000 distinct CDR3 sequences, 10% to 15% of them seen only once. Losses at the gene ends were 3 bases for V and 8 bases for J; bases not matched to a gene: 7. Germline V lookup: CDR1 SGHVS, CDR2 FQNEAQ. The CDR3 is 15 residues long. The sample was blood, either unsorted or a sorted T cell fraction (not recorded which). This clonotype originated in a male donor with ankylosing spondylitis. This sequence joins TRBV7-8 and TRBJ2-1, with 10 bases lining up with TRBD2. The CDR3 loop reads CASSLRTSGGDEQFF. As DNA, the CDR3 is TGTGCCAGCAGCTTGCGGACTAGCGGTGGGGATGAGCAGTTCTTC.